The clone carrying this T cell receptor (beta chain) was seen only a few times. Its antigen is unknown. Researchers ran the PCR with 60 Vbeta and 13 Jbeta primers. TCRdb keeps only in-frame clones here, not all; method: immunoSEQ multiplex PCR. The sample has 160,000 or so clones; approximately 79% are singletons. The CDR3 loop spans 14 amino acids. Germline V gene lookup returns CDR1 ENHRY and CDR2 SYGVKD. Trimming shortened V by 6 bases and J by 2 bases, and 14 bases separated the two germline ends. This entry comes from a study of cytomegalovirus exposure and HLA in healthy donors. Broader study findings: Later analysis identified a missense DCLRE1C variant that was linked to TCR beta V- and J-gene trimming. A prior analysis recorded that most TCR beta V segments were productive about 87% or about 30% of the time. Indistinguishable V segments such as TRBV6-2 and TRBV6-3 were excluded.

V gene TRBV10-3 combines with J gene TRBJ2-7, with a weak D call TRBD2 (6 bases). Material: PBMCs. The clonotype was recovered from a man between 60 and 75 years old in good health and CMV-seronegative. CDR3 nucleotide sequence: TGTGCCATCAGGGGGAGCGGAGGGCCCTACGAGCAGTACTTC. Protein product: CAIRGSGGPYEQYF.